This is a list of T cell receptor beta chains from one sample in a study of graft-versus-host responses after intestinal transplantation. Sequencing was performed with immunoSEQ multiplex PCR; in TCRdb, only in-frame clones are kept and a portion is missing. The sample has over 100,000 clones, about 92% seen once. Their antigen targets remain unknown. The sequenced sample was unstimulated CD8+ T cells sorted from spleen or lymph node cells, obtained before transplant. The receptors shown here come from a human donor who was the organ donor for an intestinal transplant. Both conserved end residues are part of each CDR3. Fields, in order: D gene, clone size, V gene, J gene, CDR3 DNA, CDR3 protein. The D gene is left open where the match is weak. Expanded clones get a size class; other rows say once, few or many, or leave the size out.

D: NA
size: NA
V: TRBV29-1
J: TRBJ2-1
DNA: TGCAGCGTGGAGGACGGAGAACACAATGAGCAGTTCTTC
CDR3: CSVEDGEHNEQFF

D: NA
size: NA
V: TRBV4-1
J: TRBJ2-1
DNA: TGCGCCAGCAGCCAAGAACAAGATGAGCAGTTCTTC
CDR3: CASSQEQDEQFF

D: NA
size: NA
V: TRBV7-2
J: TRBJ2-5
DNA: TGTGCCAGCAGCTTAGCGGCGCGGATAGGAGAGACCCAGTACTTC
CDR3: CASSLAARIGETQYF

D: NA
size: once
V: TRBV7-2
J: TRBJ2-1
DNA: TGTGCCAGCGCGTCATCCTCCCGGGACCCGATTATCGAGCAGTTCTTC
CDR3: CASASSSRDPIIEQFF

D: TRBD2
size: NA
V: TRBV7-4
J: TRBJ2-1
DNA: TGTGCCAGCAGCACCCGGGGCGGGACTAGCGGGGTTGATGAGCAGTTCTTC
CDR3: CASSTRGGTSGVDEQFF

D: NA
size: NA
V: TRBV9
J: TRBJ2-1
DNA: TGTGCCAGCAGCGTAGAGGCGGGCCGTGCCAATGAGCAGTTCTTC
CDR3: CASSVEAGRANEQFF

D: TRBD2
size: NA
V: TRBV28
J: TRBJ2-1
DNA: TGTGCCAGCAGTTTAGAAAGATTAGCGGGAGACAATGAGCAGTTCTTC
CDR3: CASSLERLAGDNEQFF

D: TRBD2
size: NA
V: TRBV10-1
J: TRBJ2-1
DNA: TGCGCCAGCAGTGAGCCCGGGACTAGCGGTTCGAATGAGCAGTTCTTC
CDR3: CASSEPGTSGSNEQFF

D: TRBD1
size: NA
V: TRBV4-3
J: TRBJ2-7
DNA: TGCGCCAGCAGTCCGGGACAGGGAATGTACGAGCAGTACTTC
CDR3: CASSPGQGMYEQYF

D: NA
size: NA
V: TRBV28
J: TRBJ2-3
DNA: TGTGCCAGCAGTTTGGGAAGTCAGTCCACAGATACGCAGTATTTT
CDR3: CASSLGSQSTDTQYF